Presented here are 2 T cell receptor beta chains from one specimen sequenced in a study of cytotoxic CD8 clonotypes in ibrutinib-treated CLL. Clones were sequenced by immunoSEQ multiplex PCR, and TCRdb holds only the in-frame ones, with some missing. Of over 200,000 clones listed, 65% to 80% are singletons. This sample comprised PBMCs, obtained after 12 months of ibrutinib treatment. The origin of the receptors is a human donor with chronic lymphocytic leukemia.

This chain joins TRBV9 and TRBJ2-2; 7 nucleotides line up with TRBD2. Unmatched junction bases numbered 5, after V lost 1 base and J lost 2 bases. Germline V gives CDR1 SGDLS, CDR2 YYNGEE. The CDR3 spans 16 residues. Here the CDR3 reads CASSVNSGLNTGELFF. Written as DNA, the CDR3 is TGTGCCAGCAGCGTAAATAGCGGGCTCAACACCGGGGAGCTGTTTTTT.

J is TRBJ1-1 and V is TRBV10-3; D ambiguous. Germline CDR1 reads ENHRY; CDR2 reads SYGVKD. This CDR3 spans 13 amino acids. With 10 bases removed from V and 0 bases from J, the gap between germline ends came to 12 bases. CDR3 in amino acids: CATEDRLNTEAFF. DNA for the CDR3: TGTGCCACAGAGGACCGATTGAACACTGAAGCTTTCTTT.